One sample yielded the 20 T cell receptor beta chains listed below, sequenced in a study of blood T cell repertoires in COVID-19. Generated by immunoSEQ multiplex PCR, the TCRdb table keeps only in-frame clones and is missing some. This sample has a few hundred thousand clones, with over 75% found just once. Sequences were obtained from peripheral blood. These receptors were obtained from a man aged 50 to 59 with active or convalescent COVID-19.

The genes are TRBV11-2 and TRBJ1-1; 8 nucleotides line up with TRBD1. J lost 5 bases, V lost 5 bases, and 7 bases had no gene match. CDR3 length: 14 residues. Germline-derived CDR1 and CDR2 are SGHAT and FQNNGV. The CDR3 region is CASSEDRGWTEAFF. CDR3 DNA: TGTGCCAGCAGCGAAGACAGGGGATGGACTGAAGCTTTCTTT.

The CDR3 region has the DNA TGTGCCAGCAGCTCTCCTATTACAGGGGGCACTGAAGCTTTCTTT. Its translation: CASSSPITGGTEAFF. The J gene is TRBJ1-1, the V gene TRBV5-4; 8 positions agree with TRBD1. V gave up 3 bases and J gave up 4 bases; unmatched junction bases: 8. CDR1 is SGHNT and CDR2 is YYREEE in the germline V gene (reference sequence). This CDR3 is 15 amino acids long.

This clone is a singleton in its sample. This rearrangement joins TRBV19 to TRBJ1-1; D remains ambiguous. CDR3 length equals 14 residues. V dropped 4 bases and J dropped 0 bases, with 9 bases sitting between them. The germline V gene encodes CDR1 LNHDA and CDR2 SQIVND (reference sequence). In nucleotides, the CDR3 is TGTGCCAGTAGTAGCACAGAACTGAACACTGAAGCTTTCTTT. Its protein is CASSSTELNTEAFF.

This chain joins TRBV19 and TRBJ2-5; 7 bases map to TRBD2. V dropped 4 bases and J dropped 7; count of bases not matched to a gene: 9. The CDR3 extends over 14 amino acids. Germline CDR1 is LNHDA and CDR2 is SQIVND (reference sequence). Here the CDR3 reads CASSTRGEEGTQYF. CDR3 in DNA: TGTGCCAGTAGTACACGGGGGGAAGAAGGGACCCAGTACTTC.

The chain is built from TRBV6-6 and TRBJ2-3; 11 bases are a match to TRBD2. Trimming removed 5 bases from V and 3 bases from J; junction bases left unmatched: 4. CDR1 and CDR2 from the germline V gene are MNHNY and SVGAGI (reference sequence). This CDR3 has 15 amino acids. The CDR3 DNA reads TGTGCCAGCAGTCTAGCGGGGGGCGGGACAGATACGCAGTATTTT. Its protein product is CASSLAGGGTDTQYF.

The rearrangement links TRBV2 to TRBJ1-5, with TRBD1 matching 9 bases. Germline lookup yields CDR1 SNHLY and CDR2 FYNNEI. The CDR3 contains 15 residues. With V trimmed by 5 bases and J by 1 base, 3 bases remained unmatched. The DNA for the CDR3 is TGTGCCAGCAGTTTGACAGGGGGAAGCAATCAGCCCCAGCATTTT. It encodes CASSLTGGSNQPQHF.

For this clone: A junction boundary mismatches the germline segment, possibly from a read error. CDR3 amino acids: CASCLAAGDYGYTF. In DNA, the CDR3 is TGCGCCAGCTGCTTGGCTGCAGGGGACTATGGCTACACCTTC. The rearrangement uses TRBV5-1 and TRBJ1-2, with D tentatively TRBD1 (6 bases). The CDR3 runs 14 residues. From germline, CDR1 is SGHRS and CDR2 YFSETQ.

The V gene is TRBV27, the J gene TRBJ2-2; D is unresolved. V gave up 10 bases and J gave up 8 bases, with 17 bases separating them. Germline V gene data show CDR1 as MNHEY and CDR2 as SMNVEV (reference sequence). This CDR3 contains 13 residues. The CDR3 protein is CANPRLPTGELFF. CDR3 DNA sequence: TGTGCCAACCCCCGATTACCCACAGGGGAGCTGTTTTTT.

The chain has TRBV25-1 and TRBJ1-2; D is unresolved. CDR1 is MGHDK, CDR2 SYGVNS, per germline. With 8 bases removed from V and 3 bases from J, the gap between germline ends came to 16 bases. The CDR3 loop spans 14 amino acids. CDR3 in amino acids: CASSQMSGDYGYTF. The CDR3 DNA reads as TGTGCCAGCTCACAAATGAGCGGTGACTATGGCTACACCTTC.

This clone was picked up a small number of times. CDR3 sequence reads: CASSFTTGYNSPLHF. The CDR3 nucleotides read TGCGCCAGCAGCTTTACAACAGGGTATAATTCACCCCTCCACTTT. This chain links TRBV5-1 with TRBJ1-6; D is perhaps TRBD1 (6 bases). This CDR3 has 15 amino acids. Trimming removed 2 bases at V and 4 bases at J, with 10 bases between. The germline V gene encodes CDR1 SGHRS and CDR2 YFSETQ.

The J gene is TRBJ2-1, the V gene TRBV29-1; D not certain. The length of the CDR3 is 13 residues. Germline V gene lookup returns CDR1 SQVTM and CDR2 ANQGSEA. Between the trimmed V and J ends, which lost 4 bases and 4 bases, there was a span of 11 bases. The CDR3 DNA follows: TGCAGCGTTGCTCTCTCTCTATACAATGAGCAGTTCTTC. It codes for CSVALSLYNEQFF.

This clone occurred a few times. The rearrangement uses TRBV19 and TRBJ1-1; tentative D call: TRBD1 (6 bases). The CDR3 has 15 amino acids. Germline loops: CDR1 LNHDA, CDR2 SQIVND (reference sequence). The V end lost 2 bases, the J end lost 3 bases, and 13 bases lay between the germline ends. The CDR3: CASSISVAGDTEAFF. The CDR3 DNA sequence: TGTGCCAGTAGTATAAGTGTGGCAGGGGACACTGAAGCTTTCTTT. The full variable domain, with the rest looked up from reference TRBV19 and TRBJ1-1, is DGGITQSPKYLFRKEGQNVTLSCEQNLNHDAMYWYRQDPGQGLRLIYYSQIVNDFQKGDIAEGYSVSREKKESFPLTVTSAQKNPTAFYLCASSISVAGDTEAFFGQGTRLTVV.

The CDR3 spells CASSLNTRSSGNTIYF. The CDR3 bases are TGCGCCAGCAGCTTGAATACCCGGAGCTCTGGAAACACCATATATTTT. The chain carries TRBV5-1 and TRBJ1-3; D remains ambiguous. The CDR3 covers 16 residues. V was trimmed by 1 base and J by 0 bases, leaving 11 bases between them. Germline assignment: CDR1 SGHRS and CDR2 YFSETQ.

The chain is built from TRBV19 and TRBJ1-2, with D unclear. CDR1 is LNHDA and CDR2 is SQIVND in the germline V gene (reference sequence). V gave up 4 bases and J gave up 6 bases, with 15 bases separating them. This CDR3 region has 14 residues. CDR3 amino acids: CASSNTILGHGYTF. The CDR3 DNA is TGTGCCAGTAGTAACACCATCCTGGGCCATGGCTACACCTTC.

This chain uses TRBV11-2 with TRBJ2-7; tentative D call: TRBD1 (5 bases). Looked up from germline, CDR1 is SGHAT and CDR2 is FQNNGV. Between the trimmed V and J ends, which lost 2 bases and 3 bases, there was a span of 14 bases. The CDR3 is 15 amino acids. DNA for the CDR3: TGTGCCAGCAGCTTACTCGTCCGCGGACACTACGAGCAGTACTTC. This encodes CASSLLVRGHYEQYF.

V gene TRBV15 combines with J gene TRBJ1-1, with TRBD1 identical over 7 bases. The CDR3 spans 15 residues. Per the germline V gene, CDR1 is LNHNV and CDR2 is YYDKDF (reference sequence). The junction had 7 bases not matched to a gene; V was cut back by 3 bases and J by 3 bases. The CDR3 region is CATSSPRQGDTEAFF. In DNA form, the CDR3 reads TGTGCCACCAGCAGCCCCCGACAGGGAGACACTGAAGCTTTCTTT.

This clone was detected only a few times. V gene TRBV30 combines with J gene TRBJ1-1; no reliable D call. V was trimmed by 4 bases and J by 4 bases, leaving 10 bases between them. The CDR3 extends over 12 amino acids. Germline values: CDR1 GTSNPN, CDR2 SVGIG (reference sequence). As DNA, the CDR3 is TGTGCCTGGACCCCACACAGCACTGAAGCTTTCTTT. It is translated as CAWTPHSTEAFF. Filled out from reference TRBV30 and TRBJ1-1, the complete variable domain reads SQTIHQWPATLVQPVGSPLSLECTVEGTSNPNLYWYRQAAGRGLQLLFYSVGIGQISSEVPQNLSASRPQDRQFILSSKKLLLSDSGFYLCAWTPHSTEAFFGQGTRLTVV.

This chain connects TRBV28 to TRBJ2-6; D not certain. CDR1 and CDR2 (germline): MDHEN, SYDVKM. Trimming stripped 7 bases from V and 4 bases from J, with 14 bases between. The CDR3 runs 15 residues. CDR3 region: CASTSRSSGANVLTF. DNA for the CDR3: TGTGCCAGCACCTCACGGTCGTCCGGGGCCAACGTCCTGACTTTC.

This chain connects TRBV5-1 to TRBJ1-4; D call uncertain. Per germline, CDR1 SGHRS and CDR2 YFSETQ. Trimming removed 3 bases from V and 2 bases from J, with 14 bases in between. The CDR3 length is 16 residues. CDR3 protein: CASSWTDSSTNEKLFF. The CDR3 coding sequence is TGCGCCAGCAGCTGGACGGATTCTAGCACTAATGAAAAACTGTTTTTT.

The V gene is TRBV9, the J gene TRBJ2-5; the D gene is possibly TRBD1 (5 bases). This CDR3 has 15 residues. Germline assignment: CDR1 SGDLS and CDR2 YYNGEE. V lost 5 bases to trimming and J lost 3 bases, with 17 bases between them. CDR3 loop: CASSESVGLKETQYF. The CDR3 DNA is TGTGCCAGCAGTGAGTCAGTGGGGCTAAAAGAGACCCAGTACTTC.